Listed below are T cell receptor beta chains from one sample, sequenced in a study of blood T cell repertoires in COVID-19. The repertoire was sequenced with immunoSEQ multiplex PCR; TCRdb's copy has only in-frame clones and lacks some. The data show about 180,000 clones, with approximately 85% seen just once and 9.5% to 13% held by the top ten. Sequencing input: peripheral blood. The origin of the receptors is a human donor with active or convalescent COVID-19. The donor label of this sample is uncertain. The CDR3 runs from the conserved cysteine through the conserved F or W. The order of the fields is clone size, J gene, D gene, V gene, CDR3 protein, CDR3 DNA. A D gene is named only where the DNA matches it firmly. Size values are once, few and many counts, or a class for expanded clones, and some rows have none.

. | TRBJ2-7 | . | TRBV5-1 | CASSLDGFSSEQYF | TGCGCCAGCAGCTTGGATGGGTTTTCTAGCGAGCAGTACTTC
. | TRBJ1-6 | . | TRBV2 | CASRGQGSTYNSPLHF | TGTGCCAGCAGGGGGCAGGGGAGCACCTATAATTCACCCCTCCACTTT
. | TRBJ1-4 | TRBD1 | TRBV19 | CASSQGQPLWEKLFF | TGTGCCAGTAGCCAGGGACAGCCCCTTTGGGAAAAACTGTTTTTT
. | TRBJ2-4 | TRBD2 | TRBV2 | CASSEALGSGVLAKNIQYF | TGTGCCAGCAGTGAAGCGCTTGGTAGCGGGGTCCTAGCCAAAAACATTCAGTACTTC
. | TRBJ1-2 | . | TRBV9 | CASSVGPGLGGYTF | TGTGCCAGCAGCGTAGGCCCAGGGCTAGGTGGCTACACCTTC
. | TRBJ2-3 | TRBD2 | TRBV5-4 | CASRTSPSMGDTQYF | TGTGCCAGCAGGACTAGCCCATCTATGGGAGATACGCAGTATTTT
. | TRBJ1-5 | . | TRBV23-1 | CASGQIAGGAQSAQHF | TGCGCCAGCGGCCAAATTGCGGGGGGCGCGCAATCAGCCCAGCATTTT
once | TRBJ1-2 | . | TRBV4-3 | CASSQDLGAWGGYTF | TGCGCCAGCAGCCAAGATCTGGGGGCGTGGGGTGGCTACACCTTC
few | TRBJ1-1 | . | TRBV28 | CASREQDTEAFF | TGTGCCAGCAGGGAACAGGACACTGAAGCTTTCTTT
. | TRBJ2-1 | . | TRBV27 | CASSLSAGWGEDEQFF | TGTGCCAGCAGTTTATCCGCGGGTTGGGGGGAGGATGAGCAGTTCTTC
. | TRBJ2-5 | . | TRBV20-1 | CSASVPLVEETQYF | TGCAGTGCTAGTGTCCCCCTAGTTGAGGAGACCCAGTACTTC
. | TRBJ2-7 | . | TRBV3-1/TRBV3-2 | CASSQARGGEQYF | TGTGCCAGCAGCCAAGCCAGGGGCGGCGAGCAGTACTTC
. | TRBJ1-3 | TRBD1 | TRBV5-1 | CASSLVQGASSGNTIYF | TGCGCCAGCAGCTTGGTGCAGGGGGCCTCCTCTGGAAACACCATATATTTT
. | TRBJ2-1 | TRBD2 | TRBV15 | CATSRDWPEGREFF | TGTGCCACCAGCAGAGATTGGCCCGAGGGGAGGGAGTTCTTC
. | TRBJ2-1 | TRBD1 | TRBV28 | CASSLPGQGAGDEQFF | TGTGCCAGCAGTTTACCGGGACAGGGTGCGGGCGATGAGCAGTTCTTC
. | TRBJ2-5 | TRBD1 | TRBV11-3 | CASSLDTRDRVRETQYF | TGTGCCAGCAGCTTAGATACCCGGGACAGGGTGAGGGAGACCCAGTACTTC
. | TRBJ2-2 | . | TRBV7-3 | CASSSRVRTGELFF | TGTGCCAGCAGCAGCAGGGTTCGCACCGGGGAGCTGTTTTTT
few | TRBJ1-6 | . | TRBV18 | CASSPVVGGSDSPLHF | TGTGCCAGCTCACCCGTGGTTGGAGGGTCTGATTCACCCCTCCACTTT
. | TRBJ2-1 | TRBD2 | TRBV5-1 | CASRAGTSGYNEQFF | TGCGCCAGCAGAGCCGGGACTAGCGGTTACAATGAGCAGTTCTTC
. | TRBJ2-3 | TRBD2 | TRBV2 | CASSVYRGGADTQYF | TGTGCCAGCAGTGTCTATCGGGGGGGAGCAGATACGCAGTATTTT
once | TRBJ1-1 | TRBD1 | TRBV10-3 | CAISTRDRGSRNTEAFF | TGTGCCATCAGTACCCGGGACAGGGGGTCTAGGAACACTGAAGCTTTCTTT
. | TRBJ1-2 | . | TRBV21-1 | CASSKGGGVGYGYTF | TGTGCCAGCAGCAAAGGAGGGGGGGTCGGCTATGGCTACACCTTC
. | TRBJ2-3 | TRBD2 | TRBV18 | CASSLGLAPDTQYF | TGTGCCAGCTCCCTTGGACTAGCCCCAGATACGCAGTATTTT
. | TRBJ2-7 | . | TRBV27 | CASSRDRWYEQYF | TGTGCCAGCAGTCGTGACAGGTGGTACGAGCAGTACTTC
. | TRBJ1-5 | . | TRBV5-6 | CASSFQGVRQPQHF | TGTGCCAGCAGCTTTCAAGGGGTGAGGCAGCCCCAGCATTTT
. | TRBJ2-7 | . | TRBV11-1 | CASSLGATYEQYF | TGTGCCAGCAGCTTAGGGGCAACCTACGAGCAGTACTTC
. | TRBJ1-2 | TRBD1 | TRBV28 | CASSSSGQGENGYTF | TGTGCCAGCAGCTCCTCCGGACAGGGGGAAAACGGCTACACCTTC
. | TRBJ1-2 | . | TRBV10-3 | CASRGGVYGYTF | TGTGCCTCCCGCGGCGGCGTCTATGGCTACACCTTC
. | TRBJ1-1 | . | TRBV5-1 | CASSHQSGGNTEAFF | TGCGCCAGCAGCCACCAATCGGGAGGGAACACTGAAGCTTTCTTT
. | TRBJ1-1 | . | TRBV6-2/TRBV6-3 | CASSYNAVFTEAFF | TGTGCCAGCAGTTACAACGCAGTTTTCACTGAAGCTTTCTTT
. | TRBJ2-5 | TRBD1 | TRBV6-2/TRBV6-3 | CASSTTGTAVETQYF | TGTGCCAGCAGTACGACCGGGACAGCGGTCGAGACCCAGTACTTC
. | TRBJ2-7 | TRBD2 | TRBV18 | CASSPGLDPGEQYF | TGTGCCAGCTCACCCGGACTAGACCCTGGCGAGCAGTACTTC
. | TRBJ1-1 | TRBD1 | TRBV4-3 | CASSRWTGKGTEAFF | TGCGCCAGCAGCCGATGGACAGGGAAGGGCACTGAAGCTTTCTTT
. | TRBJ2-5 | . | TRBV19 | CASSPSQAQETQYF | TGTGCCAGTAGTCCTAGCCAAGCACAAGAGACCCAGTACTTC
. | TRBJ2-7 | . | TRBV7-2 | CASSLVSGLTYEQYF | TGTGCCAGCAGCTTAGTAAGCGGCCTGACCTACGAGCAGTACTTC
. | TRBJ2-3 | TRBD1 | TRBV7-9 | CASSPKDRASTDTQYF | TGTGCCAGCAGCCCCAAGGACAGGGCTAGCACAGATACGCAGTATTTT
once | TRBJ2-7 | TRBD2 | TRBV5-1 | CASSLAGGSSYEQYF | TGCGCCAGCAGCTTGGCGGGCGGGAGCTCCTACGAGCAGTACTTC